This T cell receptor beta chain was observed in a study of T cells expressing NK-cell markers (dated by TCRdb to the early 2020s). Some background on the complete study: Several donors provided sorted CD3+CD56+NKG2C+, CD3+CD56+NKG2C- and CD3+CD56-NKG2C+ T-cell subsets, whose TCR beta-chain repertoires were profiled. Most of the eight sequenced donors were HCMV-seropositive and one was HCMV-seronegative. The study sequenced eight donors, all healthy volunteers chosen at random: three men and five women. The libraries were sequenced on Illumina HiSeq 2000/2500, MiSeq or NextSeq, producing 2 x 150 bp reads. Broader findings and caveats from the paper: Whether the expanded NKG2C-expressing T cell clones were specific for HCMV antigens remained unclear. Those dominant clonotypes were again the most abundant among CD3+CD56-NKG2C+ cells in a handful of donors, at about 25-65%. In roughly 6 donors, the dominant CD3+CD56+NKG2C+ clonotypes were found to rank among the top 10 CD8+ clonotypes and to make up 1.0-7.0% of CD8+ T cells.

HCMV serostatus was determined by detecting HCMV-specific IgG in serum with a commercial ELISA kit. Ficoll density gradient centrifugation was used to isolate peripheral blood mononuclear cells from blood. CDR1 DFQATT and CDR2 SNEGSKA are derived from the germline V gene (reference sequence). The CDR3 runs 17 amino acids, cysteine and phenylalanine included. Nucleotide data are not available. Remarks on this clonotype: The clone's antigen remains unknown.

TCRdb records Illumina HiSeq 2000 as the sequencer. 5'RACE template switching, by which a universal primer site and unique molecular identifiers were added, was used to make TCR beta cDNA libraries. Priming for cDNA synthesis came from the TCR beta constant segment, and two successive PCR amplification steps followed. In the paper's pipeline: Reads were demultiplexed and grouped by UMI with MIGEC, and clonotypes were assembled and quantified with MiTCR. To exclude erroneous sequences, any TCR cDNA sequence not supported by at least two reads was discarded. The tcR package was used for downstream repertoire analysis, and clonotypes were matched across fractions by CDR3 nucleotide sequence plus V segment. VDJmatch was used to annotate antigen specificity against VDJdb, with one amino acid substitution in CDR3 permitted. Reprocessed by TCRdb, the reads give a single entry per CDR3 protein sequence, without DNA. TCRdb, not the original authors, processed these V and J calls. This sample's table lists roughly 380,000 distinct CDR3 sequences. The top ten hold around 5.3% of the sample.

The clonotype was recovered from a man aged 18-70 years in good health. Material: blood T cells: a sorted CD56 or NKG2C T cell subset, CD4+ or CD8+ T cells, or bulk PBMC T cells (not recorded which). The sequence links TRBV20-1 to TRBJ2-3; the TRBD1 assignment by TCRdb is unverifiable without DNA. The CDR3 reads CSAIKGQARIGTDTQYF.